Each of the 8 T cell receptor beta chains below was sequenced from the same sample in a study of blood T cell repertoires in COVID-19. Libraries were prepared by immunoSEQ multiplex PCR; TCRdb keeps only in-frame clonotypes and omits some of them. This table holds 100,000 or so clones, roughly 90% found once. The material sequenced was peripheral blood. These TCRs come from a man aged 50 or older with active COVID-19.

The chain joins TRBV7-5 to TRBJ2-7; no DNA check was done on the table's D call, TRBD2. TRBV7-5 is labeled a pseudogene. There are 16 residues in the CDR3. The chain's CDR3 is CARSCELTSGTYEQYV. CDR3 bases: TGTGCCAGAAGCTGCGAACTGACTAGCGGGACATACGAGCAGTACGTC.

This chain links TRBV5-1 with TRBJ2-5; 7 bases agree with TRBD1. CDR3 length: 13 residues. Germline CDR1 is SGHRS and CDR2 is YFSETQ. With 3 bases clipped from V and 4 bases from J, the junction kept 3 bases outside the gene matches. Written as DNA, the CDR3 is TGCGCCAGCAGCTCAGGACAGGCAGAGACCCAGTACTTC. This translates into CASSSGQAETQYF. The complete variable domain, with remaining parts taken from reference TRBV5-1 and TRBJ2-5, reads KAGVTQTPRYLIKTRGQQVTLSCSPISGHRSVSWYQQTPGQGLQFLFEYFSETQRNKGNFPGRFSGRQFSNSRSEMNVSTLELGDSALYLCASSSGQAETQYFGPGTRLLVL.

The chain recombines TRBV24-1 with TRBJ2-7, with 7 bases identical to TRBD1. Germline assignment: CDR1 KGHDR and CDR2 SFDVKD. Trimming cost V 0 bases and J 2 bases; bases outside gene matches: 3. CDR3 length equals 15 residues. CDR3: CATSDLNQGAYEQYV. CDR3 DNA sequence: TGTGCCACCAGTGATTTGAACCAGGGGGCCTACGAGCAGTACGTC.

The V gene is TRBV2, the J gene TRBJ2-1; 8 nucleotides align to TRBD2. Trimming at V came to 6 bases and at J to 10 bases, leaving 17 bases not matched to a gene. The length of the CDR3 is 16 residues. Germline V gene lookup returns CDR1 SNHLY and CDR2 FYNNEI. The CDR3 protein is CASSKLTGLVIDEQFF. CDR3 nucleotide sequence: TGTGCCAGCAGCAAACTTACGGGACTAGTAATTGACGAGCAGTTCTTC.

The V call is TRBV7-7, the J call TRBJ2-1, with TRBD2 identical over 10 bases. The germline V gene encodes CDR1 SSHAT and CDR2 FNYEAQ (reference sequence). The CDR3 runs to 15 residues. V was pared by 1 base and J by 5 bases, with 2 bases of the junction left unmatched. In DNA form, the CDR3 reads TGTGCCAGCAGCTTAGTAGCGGGAGGTGACAATGAGCAGTTCTTC. Amino acid sequence: CASSLVAGGDNEQFF.

CDR3 sequence reads: CSVDGGRGTDTQYF. CDR3 nucleotide sequence: TGCAGCGTTGACGGGGGGCGAGGGACAGATACGCAGTATTTT. J is TRBJ2-3 and V is TRBV29-1; weak D call: TRBD2 (7 bases). Trimming pared 3 bases from V and 3 bases from J, leaving 13 bases between. This CDR3 region has 14 residues. The germline V gene encodes CDR1 SQVTM and CDR2 ANQGSEA.

CDR3 sequence: CASSPAGGNPLVHEQYV. In DNA form, the CDR3 reads TGTGCCAGCTCACCAGCAGGGGGAAATCCCCTAGTCCACGAGCAGTACGTC. The chain links TRBV18 to TRBJ2-7; TRBD1 matches 7 bases. The length of the CDR3 is 17 residues. Losses at the gene ends were 2 bases for V and 5 bases for J; bases not matched to a gene: 15. The germline gives CDR1 KGHSH, CDR2 LQKENI.

J is TRBJ1-5 and V is TRBV5-6; 7 bases align to TRBD1. The germline V gene encodes CDR1 SGHDT and CDR2 YYEEEE. Trimming at V came to 4 bases and at J to 4 bases, leaving 14 bases not matched to a gene. The CDR3 totals 17 residues. The CDR3 DNA is TGTGCCAGCAGCGTTTATACAGGGGAAAGAAGTAATCAGCCCCAGCATTTT. Translating gives CASSVYTGERSNQPQHF.